Given below is one T cell receptor (beta chain) in context. Its cognate antigen is unknown. Each CDR3 protein is one row after TCRdb ran MiXCR on the reads. The sample shows about 360,000 distinct CDR3 sequences, 15% to 20% of them seen only once. This sample is drawn from a study of T cell repertoires in cytomegalovirus infection. About the research overall: Through public TCR beta signatures, both CMV infection and matching HLA type were indicated. General study findings and limits: Identification of carriers of CMV plus the relevant HLA was achieved through cumulative public TCR beta family frequency. CMV-specific TCR beta clonotypes restricted by HLA-C dominated the ex vivo response.

The germline gives CDR1 SGHAT, CDR2 FQNNGV. Between the trimmed V and J ends, which lost 5 bases and 3 bases, there was a span of 20 bases. CDR3 length: 16 amino acids. Sequenced sample: PBMCs. V usage is TRBV11-2 and J usage is TRBJ2-7; the D gene is possibly TRBD2 (5 bases). This TCR was sampled from a human donor in good health (CMV status not recorded). Some clones in this sample may be carry-over from other donors' samples. CDR3 in DNA: TGTGCCAGCAGCCCCCTGGCCAGCGGAAGAATCTACGAGCAGTACTTC. This gives the protein CASSPLASGRIYEQYF.